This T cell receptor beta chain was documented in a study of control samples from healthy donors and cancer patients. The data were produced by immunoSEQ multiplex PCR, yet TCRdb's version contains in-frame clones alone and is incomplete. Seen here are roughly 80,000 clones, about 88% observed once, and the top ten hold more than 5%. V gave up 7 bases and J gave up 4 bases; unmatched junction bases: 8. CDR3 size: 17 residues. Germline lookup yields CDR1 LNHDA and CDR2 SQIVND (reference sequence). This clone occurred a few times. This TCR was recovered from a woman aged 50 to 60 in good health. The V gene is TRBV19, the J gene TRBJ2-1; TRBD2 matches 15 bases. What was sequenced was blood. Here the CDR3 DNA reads TGTGCCAGTAAAGGACTAGCGGGGGGGACGATTTACAATGAGCAGTTCTTC. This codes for CASKGLAGGTIYNEQFF.